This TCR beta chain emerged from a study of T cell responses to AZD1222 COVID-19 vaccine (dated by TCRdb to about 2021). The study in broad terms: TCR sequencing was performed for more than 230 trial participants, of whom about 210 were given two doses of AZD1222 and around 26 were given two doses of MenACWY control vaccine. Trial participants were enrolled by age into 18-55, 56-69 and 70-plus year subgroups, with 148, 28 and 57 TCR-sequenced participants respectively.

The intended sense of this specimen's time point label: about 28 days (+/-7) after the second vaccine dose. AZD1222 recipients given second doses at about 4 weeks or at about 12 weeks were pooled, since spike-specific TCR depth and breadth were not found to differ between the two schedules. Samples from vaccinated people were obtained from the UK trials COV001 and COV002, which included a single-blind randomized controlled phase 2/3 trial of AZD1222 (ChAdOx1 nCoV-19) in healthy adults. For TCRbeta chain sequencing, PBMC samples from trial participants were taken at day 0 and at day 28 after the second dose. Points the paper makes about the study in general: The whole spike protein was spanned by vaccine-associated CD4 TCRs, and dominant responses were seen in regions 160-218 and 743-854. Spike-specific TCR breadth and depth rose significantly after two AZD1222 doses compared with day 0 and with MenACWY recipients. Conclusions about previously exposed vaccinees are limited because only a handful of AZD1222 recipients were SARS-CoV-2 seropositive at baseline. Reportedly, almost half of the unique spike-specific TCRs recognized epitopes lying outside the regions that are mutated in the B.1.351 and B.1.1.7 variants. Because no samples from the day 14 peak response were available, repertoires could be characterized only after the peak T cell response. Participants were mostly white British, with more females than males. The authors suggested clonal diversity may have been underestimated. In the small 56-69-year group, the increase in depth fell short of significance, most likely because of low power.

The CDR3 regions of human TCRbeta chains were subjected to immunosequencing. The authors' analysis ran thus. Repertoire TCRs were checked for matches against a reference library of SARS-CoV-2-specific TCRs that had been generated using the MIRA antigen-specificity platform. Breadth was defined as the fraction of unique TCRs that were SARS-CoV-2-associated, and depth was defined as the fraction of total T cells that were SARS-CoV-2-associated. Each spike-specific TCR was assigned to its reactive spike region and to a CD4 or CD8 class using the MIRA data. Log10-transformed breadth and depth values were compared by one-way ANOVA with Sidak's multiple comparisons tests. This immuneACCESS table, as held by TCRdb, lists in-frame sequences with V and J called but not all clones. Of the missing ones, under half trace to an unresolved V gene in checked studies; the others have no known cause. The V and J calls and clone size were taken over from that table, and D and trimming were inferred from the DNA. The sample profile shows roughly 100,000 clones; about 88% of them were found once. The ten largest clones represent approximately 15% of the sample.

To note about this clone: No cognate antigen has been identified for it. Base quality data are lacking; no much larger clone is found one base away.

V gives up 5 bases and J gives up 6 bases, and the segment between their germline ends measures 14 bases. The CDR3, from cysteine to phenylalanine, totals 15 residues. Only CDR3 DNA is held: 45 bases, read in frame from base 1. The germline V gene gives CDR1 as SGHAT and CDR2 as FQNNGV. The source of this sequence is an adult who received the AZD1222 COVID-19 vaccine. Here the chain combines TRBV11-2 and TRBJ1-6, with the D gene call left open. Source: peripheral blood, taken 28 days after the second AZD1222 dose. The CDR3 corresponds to CASSRRPESNSPLHF. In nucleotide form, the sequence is TGTGCCAGCAGCCGAAGACCAGAGAGTAATTCACCCCTCCACTTT.